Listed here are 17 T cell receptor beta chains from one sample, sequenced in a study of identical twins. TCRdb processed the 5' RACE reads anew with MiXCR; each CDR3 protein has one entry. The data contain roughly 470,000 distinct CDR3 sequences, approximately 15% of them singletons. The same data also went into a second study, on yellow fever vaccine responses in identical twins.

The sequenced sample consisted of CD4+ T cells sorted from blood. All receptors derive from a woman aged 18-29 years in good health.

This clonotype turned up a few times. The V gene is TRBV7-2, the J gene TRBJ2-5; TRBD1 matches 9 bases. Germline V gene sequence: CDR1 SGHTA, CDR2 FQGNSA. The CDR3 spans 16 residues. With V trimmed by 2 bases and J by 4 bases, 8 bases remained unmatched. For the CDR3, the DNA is TGTGCCAGCAGCTTAAGTTTAGGACAGGGGCGAGAGACCCAGTACTTC. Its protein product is CASSLSLGQGRETQYF.

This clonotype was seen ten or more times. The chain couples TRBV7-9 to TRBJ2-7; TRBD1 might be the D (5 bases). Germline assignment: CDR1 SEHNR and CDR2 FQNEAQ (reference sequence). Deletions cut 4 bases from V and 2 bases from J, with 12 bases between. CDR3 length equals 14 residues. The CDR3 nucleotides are TGTGCCAGCAGCTCTGACAGTAGAGCCTACGAGCAGTACTTC. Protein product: CASSSDSRAYEQYF.

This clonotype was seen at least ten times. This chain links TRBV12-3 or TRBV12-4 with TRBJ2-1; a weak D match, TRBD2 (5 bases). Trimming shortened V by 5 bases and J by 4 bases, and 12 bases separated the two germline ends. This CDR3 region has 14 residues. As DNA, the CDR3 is TGTGCCAGCAGTCGCCACGGAGGTTACAATGAGCAGTTCTTC. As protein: CASSRHGGYNEQFF.

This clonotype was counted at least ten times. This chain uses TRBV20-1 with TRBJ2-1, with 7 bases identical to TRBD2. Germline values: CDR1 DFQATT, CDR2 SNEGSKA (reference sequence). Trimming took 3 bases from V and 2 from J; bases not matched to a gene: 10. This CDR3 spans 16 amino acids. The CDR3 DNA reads TGCAGTGCTAGTAGGGTGTCGGGAGGTGCCTACAATGAGCAGTTCTTC. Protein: CSASRVSGGAYNEQFF.

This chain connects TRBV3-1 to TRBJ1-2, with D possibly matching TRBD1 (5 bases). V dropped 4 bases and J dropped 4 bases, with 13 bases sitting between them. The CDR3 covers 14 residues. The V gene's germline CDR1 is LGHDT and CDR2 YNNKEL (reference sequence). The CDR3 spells CASSRGDNFYGYTF. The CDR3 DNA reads TGTGCCAGCAGCCGGGGGGATAATTTCTATGGCTACACCTTC. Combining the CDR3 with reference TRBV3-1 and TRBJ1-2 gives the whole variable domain DTAVSQTPKYLVTQMGNDKSIKCEQNLGHDTMYWYKQDSKKFLKIMFSYNNKELIINETVPNRFSPKSPDKAHLNLHINSLELGDSAVYFCASSRGDNFYGYTFGSGTRLTVV.

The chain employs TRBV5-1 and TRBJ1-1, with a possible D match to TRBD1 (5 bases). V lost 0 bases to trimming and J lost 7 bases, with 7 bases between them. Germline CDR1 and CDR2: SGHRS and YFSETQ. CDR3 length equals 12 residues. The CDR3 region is CASSLEGDEAFF. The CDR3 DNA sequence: TGCGCCAGCAGCTTGGAAGGGGATGAAGCTTTCTTT.

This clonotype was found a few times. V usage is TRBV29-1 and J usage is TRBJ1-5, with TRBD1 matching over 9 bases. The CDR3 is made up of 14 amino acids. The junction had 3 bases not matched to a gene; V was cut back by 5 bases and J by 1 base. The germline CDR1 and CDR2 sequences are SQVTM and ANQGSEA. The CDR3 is CSVRTGVSNQPQHF. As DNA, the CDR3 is TGCAGCGTTCGGACAGGGGTGAGCAATCAGCCCCAGCATTTT.

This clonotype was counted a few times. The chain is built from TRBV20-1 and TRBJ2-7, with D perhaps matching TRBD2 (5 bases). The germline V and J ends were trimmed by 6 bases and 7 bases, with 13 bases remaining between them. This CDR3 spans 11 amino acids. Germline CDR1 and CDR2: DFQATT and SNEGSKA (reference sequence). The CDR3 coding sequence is TGCAGTGCCCTTAGGACTGGGGAGCAGTACTTC. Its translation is CSALRTGEQYF.

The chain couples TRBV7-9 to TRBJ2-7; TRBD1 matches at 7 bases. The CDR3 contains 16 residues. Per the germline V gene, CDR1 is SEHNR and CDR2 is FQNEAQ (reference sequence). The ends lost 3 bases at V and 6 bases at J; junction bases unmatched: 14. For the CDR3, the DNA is TGTGCCAGCAGCTTTGTTATTCGGGACAGCCTCGGCGAGCAGTACTTC. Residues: CASSFVIRDSLGEQYF. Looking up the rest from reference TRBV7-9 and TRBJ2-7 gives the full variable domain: DTGVSQNPRHKITKRGQNVTFRCDPISEHNRLYWYRQTLGQGPEFLTYFQNEAQLEKSRLLSDRFSAERPKGSFSTLEIQRTEQGDSAMYLCASSFVIRDSLGEQYFGPGTRLTVT.

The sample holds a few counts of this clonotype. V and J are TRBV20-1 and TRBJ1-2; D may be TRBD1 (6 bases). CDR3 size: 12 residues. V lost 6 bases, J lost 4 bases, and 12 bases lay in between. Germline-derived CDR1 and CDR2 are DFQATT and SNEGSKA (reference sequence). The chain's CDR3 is CSASQGPYGYTF. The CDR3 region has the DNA TGCAGTGCATCACAGGGACCCTATGGCTACACCTTC.

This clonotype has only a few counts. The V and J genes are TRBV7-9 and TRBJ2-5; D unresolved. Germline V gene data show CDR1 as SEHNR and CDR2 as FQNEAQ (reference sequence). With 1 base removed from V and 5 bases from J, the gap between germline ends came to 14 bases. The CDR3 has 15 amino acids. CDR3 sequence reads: CASSLGVRKVETQYF. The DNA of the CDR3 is TGTGCCAGCAGCTTAGGAGTCAGGAAGGTGGAGACCCAGTACTTC.

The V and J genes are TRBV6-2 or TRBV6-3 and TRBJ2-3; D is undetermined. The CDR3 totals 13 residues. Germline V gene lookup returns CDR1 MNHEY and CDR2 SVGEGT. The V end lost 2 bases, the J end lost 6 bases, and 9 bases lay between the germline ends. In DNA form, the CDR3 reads TGTGCCAGCAGTTACATTGGGCTCGATACGCAGTATTTT. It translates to CASSYIGLDTQYF.

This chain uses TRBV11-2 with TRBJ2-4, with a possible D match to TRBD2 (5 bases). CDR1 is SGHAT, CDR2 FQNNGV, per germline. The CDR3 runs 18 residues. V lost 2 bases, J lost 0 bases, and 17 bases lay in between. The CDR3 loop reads CASSLFSDPSLAKNIQYF. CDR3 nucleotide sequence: TGTGCCAGCAGCTTATTTAGCGACCCTAGCCTAGCCAAAAACATTCAGTACTTC.

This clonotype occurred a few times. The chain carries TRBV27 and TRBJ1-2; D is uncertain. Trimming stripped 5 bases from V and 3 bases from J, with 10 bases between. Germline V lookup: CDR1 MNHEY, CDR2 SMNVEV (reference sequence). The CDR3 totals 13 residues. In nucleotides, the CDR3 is TGTGCCAGCAGTCCAGGCAGACACTATGGCTACACCTTC. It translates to CASSPGRHYGYTF.

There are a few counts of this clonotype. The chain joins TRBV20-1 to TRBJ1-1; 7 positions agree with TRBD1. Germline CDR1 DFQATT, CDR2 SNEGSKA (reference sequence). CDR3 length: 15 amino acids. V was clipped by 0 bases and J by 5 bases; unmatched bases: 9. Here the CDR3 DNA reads TGCAGTGCTAGAGATTATGAGGGGGCAAGAACTGAAGCTTTCTTT. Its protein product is CSARDYEGARTEAFF.

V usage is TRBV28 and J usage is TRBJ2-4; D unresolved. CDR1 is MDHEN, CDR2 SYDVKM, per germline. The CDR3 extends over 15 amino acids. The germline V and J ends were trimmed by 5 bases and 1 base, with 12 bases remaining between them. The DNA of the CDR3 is TGTGCCAGCAGTACAACAGAGTTTGCCAAAAACATTCAGTACTTC. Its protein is CASSTTEFAKNIQYF. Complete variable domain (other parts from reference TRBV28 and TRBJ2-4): DVKVTQSSRYLVKRTGEKVFLECVQDMDHENMFWYRQDPGLGLRLIYFSYDVKMKEKGDIPEGYSVSREKKERFSLILESASTNQTSMYLCASSTTEFAKNIQYFGAGTRLSVL.

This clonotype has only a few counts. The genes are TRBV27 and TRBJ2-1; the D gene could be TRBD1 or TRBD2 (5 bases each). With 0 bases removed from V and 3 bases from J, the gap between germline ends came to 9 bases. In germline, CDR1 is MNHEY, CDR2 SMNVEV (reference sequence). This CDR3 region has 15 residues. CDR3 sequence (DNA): TGTGCCAGCAGTTTATCGTGGGGGAACTACAATGAGCAGTTCTTC. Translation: CASSLSWGNYNEQFF.